Sequencing of this T cell receptor (beta chain) was carried out in a study of T-cell memory formation after mild COVID-19. MiXCR, applied by TCRdb to the 5' RACE reads, yields one record per CDR3 protein. The profile covers fewer than 140,000 distinct CDR3 sequences, with around 11% appearing a single time and around 30% taken by the ten largest. The CDR3 contains 14 residues. V was clipped by 5 bases and J by 7 bases, with 18 bases between them. CDR1 SQVTM and CDR2 ANQGSEA come from the germline V gene. Specimen: PBMCs or a T cell subset sorted from them (not recorded which). This sequence originates from an adult woman who had mild COVID-19 (a few samples of this study predate the infection). Cell type and time point are not known. The V gene is TRBV29-1, the J gene TRBJ2-1; D remains ambiguous. The CDR3 here is CSVFHPNWGNEQFF. CDR3 DNA sequence: TGCAGCGTTTTCCATCCCAATTGGGGAAATGAGCAGTTCTTC.